The text below deals with one T cell receptor (beta chain). No antigen is known for it. The J segment lost 11 bases and the V segment lost 5 bases, leaving 17 bases of the junction unmatched. Germline V gene data show CDR1 as SEHNR and CDR2 as FQNEAQ (reference sequence). The CDR3 sequence is 16 residues long. This record belongs to a study of shared clonotypes between healthy human individuals. General study findings and limits: Memory subsets generally showed lower estimated richness than naive subsets. Blood was the sole source, and tissue repertoires probably differ.

Sequenced by immunoSEQ multiplex PCR; TCRdb stores in-frame clones only, minus some. The profile shows some 2,500,000 clones, 90% to 95% of them singletons. What was sequenced was naive CD4+ T cells from PBMCs. This sample's subset: CD45RA+ positively selected. The J gene is TRBJ2-2, the V gene TRBV7-9, with 7 positions matching TRBD1. The TCR sequence derives from a man aged 18 to 35 in good health. Some clones in this sample may be carry-over from other donors' samples. The chain's CDR3 is CASSLLRQGEEIELFF. CDR3 DNA: TGTGCCAGCAGCCTTTTACGGCAGGGGGAAGAAATAGAGCTGTTTTTT. Variable domain in full (rest from reference TRBV7-9 and TRBJ2-2): DTGVSQNPRHKITKRGQNVTFRCDPISEHNRLYWYRQTLGQGPEFLTYFQNEAQLEKSRLLSDRFSAERPKGSFSTLEIQRTEQGDSAMYLCASSLLRQGEEIELFFGEGSRLTVL.